These T cell receptor beta chains were read from a single sample in a study of OX40 agonist ivuxolimab in advanced cancers. The table came from immunoSEQ multiplex PCR; TCRdb's copy has only in-frame clones and leaves some out. The data hold over 30,000 clones, with roughly 80% observed a single time. The specimen comprised CD4+ or CD8+ T cells sorted from blood, sampled in a trial of the OX40 agonist ivuxolimab. These receptors all stem from an adult with an advanced solid tumor such as melanoma, head and neck, liver or kidney cancer. Each CDR3 is given with its conserved first and last residue. The order of the fields is J gene, clone size, D gene, V gene, CDR3 DNA, CDR3 protein. A D gene is named only where the DNA matches it firmly. Size values are once, few and many counts, or a class for expanded clones, and some rows have none.

>TRBJ2-2|few|TRBD1|TRBV5-8
TGTGCCAGCAGCCCCGGGACAGGGACTAACACCGGGGAGCTGTTTTTT
CASSPGTGTNTGELFF
>TRBJ1-3|NA|NA|TRBV15
TGTGCCACCAGCAGTAATCCCGGGACTTACCGCTCTGGAAACACCATATATTTT
CATSSNPGTYRSGNTIYF
>TRBJ1-2|NA|TRBD1|TRBV7-3
TGTGCCAGCAGCTGGGAGGGACAGGATTTGGATGGCTACACCTTC
CASSWEGQDLDGYTF
>TRBJ1-1|once|NA|TRBV5-6
TGTGCCAGCAGCTTGGGACTGGGCAACACTGAAGCTTTCTTT
CASSLGLGNTEAFF
>TRBJ2-1|NA|NA|TRBV27
TGTGCCAGCAGTTTATCCGGTGGAGGGGTAGGCAATGAGCAGTTCTTC
CASSLSGGGVGNEQFF
>TRBJ2-2|once|NA|TRBV7-3
TGTGCCAGCAGCCCTACAGGGACCGGGGAGCTGTTTTTT
CASSPTGTGELFF
>TRBJ1-1|NA|NA|TRBV19
TGTGCCAGTAGTAATGGGACTGAAGCTTTCTTT
CASSNGTEAFF
>TRBJ1-1|NA|NA|TRBV11-3
TGTGCCAGCAGCTTATCACAGGGAGGGTTTACTGAAGCTTTCTTT
CASSLSQGGFTEAFF
>TRBJ1-1|NA|NA|TRBV6-5
TGTGCCAGCAACCCCAATTCTTCTCCTGAAGCTTTCTTT
CASNPNSSPEAFF
>TRBJ1-5|NA|NA|TRBV28
TGTGCCAGCAGTTTCCCGCAGTGGATTTATAGCAATCAGCCCCAGCATTTT
CASSFPQWIYSNQPQHF
>TRBJ1-1|NA|NA|TRBV27
TGTGCCAGCAAAGTAGGCGTGAACACTGAAGCTTTCTTT
CASKVGVNTEAFF
>TRBJ2-7|few|TRBD1|TRBV5-1
TGCGCCAGCAGCCCCGGACAGGGGGGCGGCGAGCAGTACTTC
CASSPGQGGGEQYF
>TRBJ1-2|NA|NA|TRBV30
TGTGCCTGGAGTATCGCTAACTATGGCTACACCTTC
CAWSIANYGYTF
>TRBJ1-2|NA|NA|TRBV6-5
TGTGCCAGCAGCCTCGGAGGGATCGATGGCTACACCTTC
CASSLGGIDGYTF
>TRBJ1-3|NA|NA|TRBV19
TGTGCCACCCCGGCCCATACGAGCTCTGGAAACACCATATATTTT
CATPAHTSSGNTIYF
>TRBJ1-2|NA|NA|TRBV27
TGTGCCAGCAGTTTGTCCCCGGGCAATGGCTACACCTTC
CASSLSPGNGYTF
>TRBJ2-1|NA|TRBD1|TRBV9
TGTGCCAGCAGCTCTACAGGGGGCGCGGGCAATGAGCAGTTCTTC
CASSSTGGAGNEQFF
>TRBJ2-1|NA|NA|TRBV19
TGTGCCAGTAAGGGGGGACCTGCCACCTACAATGAGCAGTTCTTC
CASKGGPATYNEQFF
>TRBJ2-3|NA|NA|TRBV6-4
TGTGCCAGCAGTGACTCGATTGAGGGGGGTGGTGATACGCAGTATTTT
CASSDSIEGGGDTQYF
>TRBJ1-1|NA|NA|TRBV5-6
TGTGCCAGCAGCTTCTACGAGAACACTGAAGCTTTCTTT
CASSFYENTEAFF
>TRBJ2-6|NA|NA|TRBV4-3
TGCGCCAGCAGCCTCAGCAATTCTCACAGCTCTGGGGCCAACGTCCTGACTTTC
CASSLSNSHSSGANVLTF
>TRBJ2-1|NA|NA|TRBV6-5
TGTGCCAGCAGTTACTCTTCAGGGAAATATGAGCAGTTCTTC
CASSYSSGKYEQFF
>TRBJ2-3|once|TRBD2|TRBV7-9
TGTGCCAGCAGCCCGGCGACTAGCGGGGCAGATACGCAGTATTTT
CASSPATSGADTQYF
>TRBJ2-7|NA|TRBD2|TRBV28
TGTGCCAGCAGTTTATTCGGACTAGCGGCATACGAGCAGTACTTC
CASSLFGLAAYEQYF
>TRBJ2-1|NA|NA|TRBV7-9
TGTGCCAGCAGCTCATCCCGGACGGATTACTCCTACAATGAGCAGTTCTTC
CASSSSRTDYSYNEQFF
>TRBJ2-7|NA|TRBD2|TRBV27
TGTGCCAGCAGCTTGACTAGCGGCCCCTACGAGCAGTACTTC
CASSLTSGPYEQYF
>TRBJ2-6|NA|TRBD1|TRBV28
TGTGCCAGCACCCGGGACAGTAGCAACTCTGGGGCCAACGTCCTGACTTTC
CASTRDSSNSGANVLTF
>TRBJ1-1|NA|NA|TRBV6-6
TGTGCCAGCAACATGGGGGGCTACACTGAAGCTTTCTTT
CASNMGGYTEAFF
>TRBJ2-7|NA|TRBD2|TRBV19
TGTGCCAGTAGTAAGGCGGGGGGATCAGCCTACTCCTACGAGCAGTACTTC
CASSKAGGSAYSYEQYF
>TRBJ2-2|NA|TRBD2|TRBV4-1
TGCGCCAGCAGCCTTTTGGGACTAGCGGGGGCAAAAACCGGGGAGCTGTTTTTT
CASSLLGLAGAKTGELFF
>TRBJ1-5|NA|TRBD1|TRBV15
TGTGCCACCAGCAGAGATTCCCGGGACAGGGTGTATAGCAATCAGCCCCAGCATTTT
CATSRDSRDRVYSNQPQHF
>TRBJ1-1|NA|NA|TRBV5-1
TGCGCCAGCAGCTTGGGGCGTGAAGCTTTCTTT
CASSLGREAFF
>TRBJ1-6|once|NA|TRBV19
TGTGCCAGTAGTAGTCGGTTTAATTCACCCCTCCACTTT
CASSSRFNSPLHF
>TRBJ2-1|NA|NA|TRBV27
TGTGCCAGCAGCTGGGGGGGCGGTTACAATGAGCAGTTCTTC
CASSWGGGYNEQFF
>TRBJ2-2|NA|TRBD2|TRBV6-4
TGTGCCAGCAGTTTACTAGCGGGCCCTACCGGGGAGCTGTTTTTT
CASSLLAGPTGELFF
>TRBJ2-5|NA|NA|TRBV5-4
TGTGCCAGCAGCTTGCGGGAGTACCAAGAGACCCAGTACTTC
CASSLREYQETQYF
>TRBJ1-2|NA|NA|TRBV11-2
TGTGCCAGCAGCTTAGCTTTGATGGGGGCGCCCGATAACTATGGCTACACCTTC
CASSLALMGAPDNYGYTF
>TRBJ1-6|few|NA|TRBV4-3
TGCGCCAGCAGGCCCGAACCCCTCCACTTT
CASRPEPLHF
>TRBJ1-1|NA|NA|TRBV9
TGTGCCAGCAGCGTCGGGTTGTGGACAGAAGCTTTCTTT
CASSVGLWTEAFF
>TRBJ2-1|NA|NA|TRBV7-6
TGTGCCAGCAGCCTACCTCCGGCCAGCAGATACTACAATGAGCAGTTCTTC
CASSLPPASRYYNEQFF
>TRBJ1-2|NA|NA|TRBV2
TGTGCCAGAGGGGGGTATGACTACACCTTC
CARGGYDYTF